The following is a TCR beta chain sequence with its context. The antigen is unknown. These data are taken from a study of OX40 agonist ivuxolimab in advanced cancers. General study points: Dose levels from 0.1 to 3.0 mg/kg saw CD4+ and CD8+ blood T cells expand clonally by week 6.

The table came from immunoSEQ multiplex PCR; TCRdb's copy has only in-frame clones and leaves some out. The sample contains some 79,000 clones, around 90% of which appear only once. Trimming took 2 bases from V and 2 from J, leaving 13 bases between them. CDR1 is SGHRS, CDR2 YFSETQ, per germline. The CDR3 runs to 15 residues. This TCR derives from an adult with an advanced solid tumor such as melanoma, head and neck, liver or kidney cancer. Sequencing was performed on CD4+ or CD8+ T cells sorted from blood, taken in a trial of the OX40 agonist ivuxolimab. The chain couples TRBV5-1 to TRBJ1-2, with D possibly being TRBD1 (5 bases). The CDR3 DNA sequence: TGCGCCAGCAGCTTAACAGGAGACACGAACTATGGCTACACCTTC. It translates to CASSLTGDTNYGYTF.